The clone carrying this TCR beta chain was seen only a few times. The record originates from a study of T cell changes during pregnancy in multiple sclerosis. Repertoires were generated with immunoSEQ multiplex PCR, while TCRdb's copy carries only in-frame clones and drops some. The sample includes some 32,000 clones, just over 90% of them seen just once. V gave up 3 bases and J gave up 3 bases; unmatched junction bases: 9. The CDR3 is 15 residues long. Germline values: CDR1 SGHRS, CDR2 YFSETQ. The sample was CD8+ T cells from peripheral blood mononuclear cells, taken in the second trimester of pregnancy. This chain links TRBV5-1 with TRBJ2-7, with TRBD1 matching over 7 bases. The TCR was taken from a female donor with multiple sclerosis, enrolled in a pregnancy study. The DNA of the CDR3 is TGCGCCAGCAGCTCGGTACAGGGGATCAACTACGAGCAGTACTTC. It specifies CASSSVQGINYEQYF.